This paragraph reports one TCR beta chain. This receptor's antigen is unknown. No per-base quality is available; no much larger clone lies one base away. The cysteine opens and the phenylalanine closes a CDR3 of 14 amino acids. Only the CDR3 part of the read is kept: 42 bases, read in frame from the first base. A distance of 14 bases separates the germline ends of V and J, which lose 2 bases and 9 bases respectively. CDR1 and CDR2 are read off the germline V gene as SGHTA and FQGTGA. One collaborating source in Seattle enrolled patients during active infection and followed them longitudinally through the course of disease. The collaborating institutions used their own protocols to collect whole blood in K2EDTA tubes. For TCRbeta analysis, collaborators shipped samples as frozen whole blood, isolated PBMCs, or DNA extracted from either of those sample types. The data are from a study of blood T cell repertoires in COVID-19 (TCRdb year 2020). Looking at the study overall: Collaborator samples came from the United States, Italy and Spain and covered acute and convalescent phases of COVID-19. The material from the prospective study consisted of cDNA or gDNA derived from T cells, B-cell-depleted T cells, or PBMCs. Deeply sampled blood TCRbeta repertoires from subjects exposed to, actively infected with, or recovered from COVID-19 were included in the dataset. The repertoires were made available in a free public database intended to serve as a resource for research on the immune response to SARS-CoV-2. The samples were drawn from two sources: the first 160 participants of the ongoing ImmuneRACE study, and 1,254 subjects contributed by 6 global collaborators. A de-identified subject ID, COVID-19 status, age in years and sex were almost always included in the sample metadata. HLA class I and class II types, where available, came from metadata supplied by the sample provider rather than from assay-based typing.

Broader findings and caveats from the paper: The quantity of clinical and demographic metadata differed by source and by participant and was supplied without curation.

TCRbeta CDR3 regions were amplified from genomic DNA by means of the immunoSEQ Assay, a bias-controlled multiplex PCR. The published analysis was carried out like this. Within the assay, amplification of reference gene primers was used to estimate how many nucleated cells each sample contained. To quantify the absolute abundance of each unique TCRbeta CDR3 rearrangement, sequence reads were collapsed and filtered. Productive Simpson clonality was computed per sample as the square root of Simpson's diversity index over productive rearrangements. Imported from immuneACCESS, the table was reduced by TCRdb to in-frame sequences with V and J called. These copies leave out some clones; in studies compared against another copy, an unresolved V gene accounts for under half, and the cause of the remainder is not known. V and J calls and clone size follow that table, whereas D and trimming were derived from the DNA. The sample records approximately 120,000 clones, approximately 85% of which are singletons. About 18% of the sample goes to the ten largest clones.

This receptor was taken from a man aged 30 to 45 with COVID-19, enrolled during active disease. Sequenced: peripheral blood. The chain is made from TRBV7-3 and TRBJ2-1; the D segment could be TRBD2, given 5 matching bases. The nucleotide sequence is TGTGCCAGCAGCTTATCTAGCAGAGATGGTGAGCAGTTCTTC. Translated, it reads CASSLSSRDGEQFF.